This is a list of T cell receptor beta chains from one sample in a study of vaccination and CD4 T cells after COVID-19. These receptors are not linked to any known antigen. One entry per CDR3 protein results from TCRdb running MiXCR on the PCR reads. In the table there are 7,000 to 9,500 distinct CDR3 sequences, less than 40% of which are singletons. The sequencing sample was made of CD4+ T cells from blood, cultured in vitro. The receptors derive from a human donor in good health. The CDR3 runs from the conserved cysteine through the conserved F or W. A D gene is named only where the DNA matches it firmly. For some rows the clone size is stated as once, few or many, or as a class when expanded; others skip it.

16 TRBJ2-5 TRBV20-1 TRBD2 NA CSARSPGGGAGETQYF
13 TRBJ2-7 TRBV7-9 TRBD1 few CASTGQDDYEQYF
13 TRBJ2-4 TRBV19 NA once CASSMGVSIVQYF
15 TRBJ2-3 TRBV2 TRBD1 few CASSEWDSFTDTQYF
12 TRBJ2-7 TRBV4-2 NA NA CASSDGAYEQYF
12 TRBJ1-2 TRBV29-1 NA NA CSVNPAADGYTF
14 TRBJ1-1 TRBV7-6 NA NA CASSLAGLNTEAFF
15 TRBJ1-5 TRBV18 NA NA CASSFSGGDRQPQHF
17 TRBJ2-2 TRBV27 NA NA CASSLSPELGLTGELFF
15 TRBJ1-5 TRBV4-1 TRBD1 few CASSDTGVSNQPQHF
14 TRBJ1-5 TRBV25-1 NA NA CASSDAGSPRPQHF
14 TRBJ1-2 TRBV20-1 NA medium-sized CSASPSGGSYGYTF
14 TRBJ2-2 TRBV7-9 NA NA CASSLPLNTGELFF
12 TRBJ1-2 TRBV27 NA few CASRSMTGGYTF
16 TRBJ2-2 TRBV6-1 NA NA CASSVLWGDPTGELFF
16 TRBJ2-5 TRBV6-2/TRBV6-3 TRBD2 few CASSYSSGEHQETQYF
12 TRBJ2-7 TRBV11-2 TRBD2 NA CASSGGGYEQYF
14 TRBJ1-4 TRBV15 NA few CATSREQGPEKLFF
12 TRBJ2-5 TRBV19 NA few CATTSEGETQYF
13 TRBJ2-7 TRBV10-3 NA NA CAISEVEGYEQYF
14 TRBJ1-2 TRBV19 TRBD1 NA CASSRQGAVYGYTF
14 TRBJ1-1 TRBV18 TRBD1 once CASSGGQVYAEAFF
13 TRBJ1-1 TRBV6-1 NA few CASSEGLRGEAFF
15 TRBJ2-1 TRBV7-7 NA NA CASSLGGGIHNEQFF
15 TRBJ1-2 TRBV7-6 NA NA CASSLDQGLGKGYTF
13 TRBJ1-1 TRBV27 NA NA CASSPVSYTEAFF
14 TRBJ1-5 TRBV6-5 TRBD1 NA CASSWDRGNQPQHF
17 TRBJ2-1 TRBV19 TRBD2 NA CASSGDGLAGSYNEQFF
14 TRBJ1-1 TRBV5-1 NA NA CASSQGRTNTEAFF
12 TRBJ2-7 TRBV6-1 TRBD1 few CASSRQGLEQYF
13 TRBJ1-2 TRBV5-1 TRBD1 once CASRPGQGYGYTF
14 TRBJ1-6 TRBV10-2 NA NA CASSADGINSPLHF
14 TRBJ1-2 TRBV5-1 TRBD1 NA CASTTGGGLDGYTF
14 TRBJ1-2 TRBV6-1 TRBD1 NA CASSLRTGQRGYTF
15 TRBJ1-5 TRBV6-5 TRBD1 medium-sized CASSYSGQGNQPQHF
15 TRBJ2-3 TRBV6-4 TRBD2 few CASSDLAGSTDTQYF
13 TRBJ1-2 TRBV27 NA few CASSTRANYGYTF
15 TRBJ2-3 TRBV7-3 TRBD2 NA CASSSGALNTDTQYF
13 TRBJ2-7 TRBV25-1 NA NA CAMMDPLGYEQYF
13 TRBJ1-2 TRBV9 TRBD1 NA CASSAGQGSGYTF
15 TRBJ1-2 TRBV15 NA medium-sized CATSRDSLGKRGYTF
14 TRBJ2-3 TRBV20-1 NA few CSARSPWGSDTQYF
17 TRBJ1-1 TRBV24-1 NA NA CATTTGPARLRGTEAFF
13 TRBJ2-3 TRBV11-2 NA NA CASSLDLRNTQYF
12 TRBJ1-5 TRBV2 NA hyperexpanded CASSVGTEPQHF
12 TRBJ2-5 TRBV15 NA few CATSRDMETQYF